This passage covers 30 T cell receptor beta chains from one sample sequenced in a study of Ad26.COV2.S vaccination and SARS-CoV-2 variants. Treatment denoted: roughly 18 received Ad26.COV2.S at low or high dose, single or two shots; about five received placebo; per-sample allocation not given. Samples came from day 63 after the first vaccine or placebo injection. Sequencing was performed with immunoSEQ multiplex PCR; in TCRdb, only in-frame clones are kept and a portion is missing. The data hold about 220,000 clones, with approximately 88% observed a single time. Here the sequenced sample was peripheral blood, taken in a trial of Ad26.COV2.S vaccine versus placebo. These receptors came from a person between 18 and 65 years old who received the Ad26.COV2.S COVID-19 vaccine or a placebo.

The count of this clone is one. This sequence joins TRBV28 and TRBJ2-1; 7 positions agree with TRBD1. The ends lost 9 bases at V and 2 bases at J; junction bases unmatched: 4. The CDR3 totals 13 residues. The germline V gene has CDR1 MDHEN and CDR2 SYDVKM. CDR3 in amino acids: CASGQATYNEQFF. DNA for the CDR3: TGTGCCAGTGGACAGGCCACCTACAATGAGCAGTTCTTC.

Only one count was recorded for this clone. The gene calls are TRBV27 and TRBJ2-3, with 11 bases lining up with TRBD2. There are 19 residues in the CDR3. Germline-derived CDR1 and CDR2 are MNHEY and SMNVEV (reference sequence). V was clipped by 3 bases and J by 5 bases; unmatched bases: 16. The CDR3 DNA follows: TGTGCCAGCAGTTTGAGGGCCCCTAGCGGGGGGCGTCAGCTAGATACGCAGTATTTT. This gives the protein CASSLRAPSGGRQLDTQYF.

In nucleotides, the CDR3 is TGCACCGCCGGCCGAACCACTGAAGCTTTCTTT. Encoded protein: CTAGRTTEAFF. The rearrangement uses TRBV20-1 and TRBJ1-1; D ambiguous. The germline V gene encodes CDR1 DFQATT and CDR2 SNEGSKA (reference sequence). The CDR3 runs to 11 residues.

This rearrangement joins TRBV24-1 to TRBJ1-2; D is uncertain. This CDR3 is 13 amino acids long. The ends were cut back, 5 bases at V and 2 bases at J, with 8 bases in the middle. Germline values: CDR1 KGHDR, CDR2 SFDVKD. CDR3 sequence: CATSVDGNYGYTF. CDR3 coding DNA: TGTGCCACCAGTGTAGACGGGAACTATGGCTACACCTTC.

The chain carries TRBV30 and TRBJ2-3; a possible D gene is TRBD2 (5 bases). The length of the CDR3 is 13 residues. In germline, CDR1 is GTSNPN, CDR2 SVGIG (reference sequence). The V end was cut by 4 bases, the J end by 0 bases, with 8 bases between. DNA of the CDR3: TGTGCCTGGAACCGGGATAGCACAGATACGCAGTATTTT. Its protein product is CAWNRDSTDTQYF.

The CDR3 bases are TGTGCCAGTACTGGGTCGCTTGCAACTAATGAAAAACTGTTTTTT. This codes for CASTGSLATNEKLFF. This chain connects TRBV19 to TRBJ1-4; no clear D. Per germline, CDR1 LNHDA and CDR2 SQIVND (reference sequence). The length of the CDR3 is 15 residues. V shed 7 bases and J shed 0 bases, with 12 bases lying between them. The full variable domain, in which reference TRBV19 and TRBJ1-4 provide the parts outside the CDR3, is DGGITQSPKYLFRKEGQNVTLSCEQNLNHDAMYWYRQDPGQGLRLIYYSQIVNDFQKGDIAEGYSVSREKKESFPLTVTSAQKNPTAFYLCASTGSLATNEKLFFGSGTQLSVL.

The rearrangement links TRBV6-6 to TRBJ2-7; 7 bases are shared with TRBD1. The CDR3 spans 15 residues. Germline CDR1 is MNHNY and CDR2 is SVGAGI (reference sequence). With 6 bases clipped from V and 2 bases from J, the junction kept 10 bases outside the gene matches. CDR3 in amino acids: CASSPPGQPTYEQYF. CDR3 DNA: TGTGCCAGCAGCCCCCCGGGACAGCCAACCTACGAGCAGTACTTC.

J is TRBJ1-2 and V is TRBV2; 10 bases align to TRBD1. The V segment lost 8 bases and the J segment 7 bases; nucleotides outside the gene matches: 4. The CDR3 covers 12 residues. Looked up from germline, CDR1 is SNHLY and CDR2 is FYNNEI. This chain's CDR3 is CASSDRGGGYTF. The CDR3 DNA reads TGTGCCAGCTCGGACAGGGGGGGTGGCTACACCTTC.

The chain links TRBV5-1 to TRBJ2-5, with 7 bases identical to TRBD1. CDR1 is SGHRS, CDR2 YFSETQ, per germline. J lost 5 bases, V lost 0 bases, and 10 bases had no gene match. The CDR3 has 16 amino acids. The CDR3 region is CASSLVVGTAGETQYF. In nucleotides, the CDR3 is TGCGCCAGCAGCTTGGTCGTAGGGACAGCCGGCGAGACCCAGTACTTC. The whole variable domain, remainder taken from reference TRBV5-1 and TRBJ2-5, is KAGVTQTPRYLIKTRGQQVTLSCSPISGHRSVSWYQQTPGQGLQFLFEYFSETQRNKGNFPGRFSGRQFSNSRSEMNVSTLELGDSALYLCASSLVVGTAGETQYFGPGTRLLVL.

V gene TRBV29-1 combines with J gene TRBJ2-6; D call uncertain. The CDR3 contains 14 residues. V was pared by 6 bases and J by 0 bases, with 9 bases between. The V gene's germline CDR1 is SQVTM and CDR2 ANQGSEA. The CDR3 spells CSVLVVSGANVLTF. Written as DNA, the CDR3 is TGCAGCGTATTAGTGGTCTCTGGGGCCAACGTCCTGACTTTC.

The CDR3 loop reads CAWSVDYGQDYEQYF. The CDR3 DNA is TGTGCCTGGAGCGTAGATTACGGACAGGACTACGAGCAGTACTTC. The chain links TRBV30 to TRBJ2-7, with 7 positions matching TRBD1. The CDR3 contains 15 residues. J was trimmed by 3 bases and V by 3 bases; bases with no gene match: 11. In germline, CDR1 is GTSNPN, CDR2 SVGIG (reference sequence).

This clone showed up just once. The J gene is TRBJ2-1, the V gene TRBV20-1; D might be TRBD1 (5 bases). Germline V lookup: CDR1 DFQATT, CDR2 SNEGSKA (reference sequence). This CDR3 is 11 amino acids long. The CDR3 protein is CSPFGAAEQFF. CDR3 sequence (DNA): TGCAGCCCATTTGGGGCAGCCGAGCAGTTCTTC.

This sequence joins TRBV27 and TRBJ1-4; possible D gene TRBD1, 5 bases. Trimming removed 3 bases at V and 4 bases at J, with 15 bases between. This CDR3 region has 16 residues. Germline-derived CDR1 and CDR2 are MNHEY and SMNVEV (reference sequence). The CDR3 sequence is CASSLVGTLFNEKLFF. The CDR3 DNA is TGTGCCAGCAGTTTGGTAGGGACCCTATTTAATGAAAAACTGTTTTTT.

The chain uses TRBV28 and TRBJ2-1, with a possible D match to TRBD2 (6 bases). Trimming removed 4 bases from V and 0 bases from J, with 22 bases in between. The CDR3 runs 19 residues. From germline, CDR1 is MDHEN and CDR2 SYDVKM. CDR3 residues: CASSSGTPGWGLSYNEQFF. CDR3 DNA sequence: TGTGCCAGCAGTTCCGGGACTCCCGGGTGGGGCCTCTCCTACAATGAGCAGTTCTTC.

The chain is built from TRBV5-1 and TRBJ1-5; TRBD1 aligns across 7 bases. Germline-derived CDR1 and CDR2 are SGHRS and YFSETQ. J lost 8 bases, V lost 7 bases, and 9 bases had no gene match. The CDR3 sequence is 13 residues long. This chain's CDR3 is CASPQGGREPQHF. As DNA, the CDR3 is TGCGCCAGCCCCCAGGGGGGGAGGGAGCCCCAGCATTTT.

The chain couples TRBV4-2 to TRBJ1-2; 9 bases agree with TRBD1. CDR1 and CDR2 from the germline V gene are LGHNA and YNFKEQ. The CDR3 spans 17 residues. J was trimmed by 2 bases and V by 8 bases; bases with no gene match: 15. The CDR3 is CASLPTSRDRENYGYTF. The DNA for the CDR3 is TGTGCCAGCCTGCCGACCTCCCGGGACAGGGAAAACTATGGCTACACCTTC.

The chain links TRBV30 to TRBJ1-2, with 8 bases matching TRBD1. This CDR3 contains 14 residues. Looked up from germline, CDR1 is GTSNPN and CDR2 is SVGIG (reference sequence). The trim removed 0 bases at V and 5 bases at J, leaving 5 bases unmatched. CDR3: CAWSVQRTGYGYTF. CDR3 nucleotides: TGTGCCTGGAGTGTACAAAGGACAGGGTATGGCTACACCTTC.

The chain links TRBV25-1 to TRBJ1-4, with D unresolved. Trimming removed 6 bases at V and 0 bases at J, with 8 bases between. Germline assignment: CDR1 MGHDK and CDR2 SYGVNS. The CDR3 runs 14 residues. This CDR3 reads CASRGFATNEKLFF. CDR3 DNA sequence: TGTGCCAGCAGGGGCTTTGCAACTAATGAAAAACTGTTTTTT.

The CDR3 spells CASSQASSSPYEQYF. The CDR3 DNA is TGCGCCAGCAGCCAAGCATCCTCTAGTCCCTACGAGCAGTACTTC. The V gene is TRBV4-3, the J gene TRBJ2-7, with D hard to call. The ends were cut back, 1 base at V and 2 bases at J, with 12 bases in the middle. This CDR3 region has 15 residues. Germline V gives CDR1 LGHNA, CDR2 YSLEER.

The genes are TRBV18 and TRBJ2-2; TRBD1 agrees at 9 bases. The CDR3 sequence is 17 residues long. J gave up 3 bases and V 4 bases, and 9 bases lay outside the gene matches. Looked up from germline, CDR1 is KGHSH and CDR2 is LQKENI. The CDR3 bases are TGTGCCAGCTCACGAGACAGGGGGGCGAAGGACACCGGGGAGCTGTTTTTT. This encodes CASSRDRGAKDTGELFF.

The CDR3 loop reads CASSVDQDRPTEAFF. DNA for the CDR3: TGTGCCAGCAGCGTAGATCAAGACAGGCCCACTGAAGCTTTCTTT. This chain links TRBV9 with TRBJ1-1; D may be TRBD1 (6 bases). This CDR3 spans 15 amino acids. V was shortened by 0 bases and J by 4 bases, with 13 bases between the two germline ends. Per germline, CDR1 SGDLS and CDR2 YYNGEE.

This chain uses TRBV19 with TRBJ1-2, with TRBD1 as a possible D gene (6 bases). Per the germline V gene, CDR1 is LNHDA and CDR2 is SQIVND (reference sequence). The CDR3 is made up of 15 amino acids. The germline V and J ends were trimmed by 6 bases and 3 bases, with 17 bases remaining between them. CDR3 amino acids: CASSDEQGAHYGYTF. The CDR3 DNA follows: TGTGCCAGTAGCGACGAACAGGGAGCTCACTATGGCTACACCTTC.

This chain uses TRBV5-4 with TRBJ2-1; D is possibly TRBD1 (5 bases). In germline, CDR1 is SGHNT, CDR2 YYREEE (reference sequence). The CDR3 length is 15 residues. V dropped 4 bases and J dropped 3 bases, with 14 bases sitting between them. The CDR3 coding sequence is TGTGCCAGCAGCCGACGACAGTCCGACTACAATGAGCAGTTCTTC. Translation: CASSRRQSDYNEQFF.

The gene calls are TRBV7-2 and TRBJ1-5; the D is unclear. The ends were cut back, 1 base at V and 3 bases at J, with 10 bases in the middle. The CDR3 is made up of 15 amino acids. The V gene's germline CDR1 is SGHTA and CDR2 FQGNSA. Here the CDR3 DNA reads TGTGCCAGCAGCTTAGATAGCAGCATCAATCAGCCCCAGCATTTT. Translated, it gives CASSLDSSINQPQHF.

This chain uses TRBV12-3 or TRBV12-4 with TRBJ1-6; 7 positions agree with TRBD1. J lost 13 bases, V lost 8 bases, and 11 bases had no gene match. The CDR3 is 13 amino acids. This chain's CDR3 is CASGRGRRLPLHF. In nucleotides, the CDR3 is TGTGCCAGCGGGAGGGGGCGACGGTTGCCCCTCCACTTT.

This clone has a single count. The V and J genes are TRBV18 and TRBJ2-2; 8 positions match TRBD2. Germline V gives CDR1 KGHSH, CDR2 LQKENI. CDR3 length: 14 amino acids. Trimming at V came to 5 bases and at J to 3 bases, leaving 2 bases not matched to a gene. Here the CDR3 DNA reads TGTGCCAGCTCAGAACTAGCGGACACCGGGGAGCTGTTTTTT. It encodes CASSELADTGELFF.

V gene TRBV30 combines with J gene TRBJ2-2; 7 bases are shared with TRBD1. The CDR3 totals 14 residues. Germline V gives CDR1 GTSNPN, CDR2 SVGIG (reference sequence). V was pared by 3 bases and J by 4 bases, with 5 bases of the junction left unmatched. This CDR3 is CAWRTGTSTGELFF. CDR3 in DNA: TGTGCCTGGAGGACAGGGACGAGCACCGGGGAGCTGTTTTTT. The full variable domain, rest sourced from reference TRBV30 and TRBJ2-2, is SQTIHQWPATLVQPVGSPLSLECTVEGTSNPNLYWYRQAAGRGLQLLFYSVGIGQISSEVPQNLSASRPQDRQFILSSKKLLLSDSGFYLCAWRTGTSTGELFFGEGSRLTVL.

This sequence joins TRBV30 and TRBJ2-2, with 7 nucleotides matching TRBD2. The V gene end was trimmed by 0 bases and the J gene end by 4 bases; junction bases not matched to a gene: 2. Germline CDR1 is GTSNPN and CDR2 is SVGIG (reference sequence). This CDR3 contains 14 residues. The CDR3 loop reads CAWSVWTSTGELFF. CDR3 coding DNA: TGTGCCTGGAGTGTGTGGACTAGCACCGGGGAGCTGTTTTTT.

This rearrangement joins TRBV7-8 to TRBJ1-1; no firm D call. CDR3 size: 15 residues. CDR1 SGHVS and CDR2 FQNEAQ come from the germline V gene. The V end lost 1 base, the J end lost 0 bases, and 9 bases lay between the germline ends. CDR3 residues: CASSLGFGMNTEAFF. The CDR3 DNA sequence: TGTGCCAGCAGCTTAGGTTTTGGGATGAACACTGAAGCTTTCTTT.

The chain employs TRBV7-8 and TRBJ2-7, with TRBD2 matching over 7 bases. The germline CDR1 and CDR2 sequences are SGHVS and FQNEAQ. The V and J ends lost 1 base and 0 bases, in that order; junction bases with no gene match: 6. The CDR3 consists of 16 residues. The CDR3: CASSLESLAASYEQYF. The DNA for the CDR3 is TGTGCCAGCAGCTTAGAGTCCCTAGCGGCCTCCTACGAGCAGTACTTC.